This T cell receptor (beta chain) was observed in a study of long-term antiretroviral therapy in people with HIV. This was the immunoSEQ v3.0 assay at survey level. TCRdb's copy holds only in-frame clones and misses some; the assay was immunoSEQ multiplex PCR. The sample lists roughly 28,000 clones, about nine tenths seen once, with 4.2% in the top ten. V was trimmed by 5 bases and J by 4 bases, leaving 9 bases between them. This CDR3 has 13 amino acids. Germline loops: CDR1 LNHDA, CDR2 SQIVND (reference sequence). Every specimen held between roughly 0.95-10 million cryopreserved PBMC. These were thawed and washed before DNA extraction.

The sequencing used unsorted PBMCs, collected 3.1 years after starting antiretroviral therapy. The TCR comes from a man aged 18 to 35 with HIV. J is TRBJ2-1 and V is TRBV19; unclear D gene. The CDR3 here is CASSPGFYNEQFF. CDR3 DNA: TGTGCCAGTAGTCCCGGATTTTACAATGAGCAGTTCTTC. Using reference TRBV19 and TRBJ2-1 for the parts outside the CDR3, the full variable domain is DGGITQSPKYLFRKEGQNVTLSCEQNLNHDAMYWYRQDPGQGLRLIYYSQIVNDFQKGDIAEGYSVSREKKESFPLTVTSAQKNPTAFYLCASSPGFYNEQFFGPGTRLTVL.